Given below is one T cell receptor beta chain in context. Its antigen remains unidentified. The V end was cut by 3 bases, the J end by 3 bases, with 14 bases between. The CDR3 has 15 amino acids. The germline V gene has CDR1 MGHRA and CDR2 YSYEKL. MiXCR, run by TCRdb on the 5' RACE reads, gives a single entry per CDR3 protein. The sample shows hundreds of thousands of distinct CDR3 sequences, 20% to 30% of them seen only once. This entry is derived from a study of T-cell memory formation after mild COVID-19. Study-wide results and caveats: Confirmation of SARS-CoV-2 specificity was lacking for second-wave clones peaking day 37. Later expanders leaned CD4+, whereas day 15 to 85 contracting clones were balanced CD4/CD8. Prior to infection, memory already included some responding clones, suggesting cross-reactive memory joined.

Sequenced material: PBMCs or a T cell subset sorted from them (not recorded which). V is TRBV4-1 and J is TRBJ1-2; D ambiguous. This TCR was sampled from an adult woman who had mild COVID-19 (a few samples of this study predate the infection). Cell type and time point are not known. The CDR3 region is CASSQVQSPDYGYTF. CDR3 DNA sequence: TGCGCCAGCAGCCAGGTTCAGTCCCCGGACTATGGCTACACCTTC.